One TCR beta chain is described in this entry. The antigen is undetermined. This sample was taken from a study of somatic mutations in cytotoxic T cells in rheumatoid arthritis. Study-wide results and caveats: Rheumatoid arthritis patients, but not healthy controls, exhibited increasing CD8+ clonality with age.

Both CD4+ and CD8+ cells were separated through positive magnetic bead selection, and their purity was verified using flow cytometry. CDR1 and CDR2 (germline): GTSNPN, SVGIG (reference sequence). The CDR3 loop spans 12 amino acids. The germline V and J ends were trimmed by 7 bases and 6 bases, with 12 bases remaining between them. Assay used: immunoSEQ multiplex PCR; TCRdb lists only in-frame clones, some missing. The data show approximately 20,000 clones, with over 70% seen just once and more than 9% held by the top ten. This TCR derives from a woman between 45 and 65 years old in good health. This sequence joins TRBV30 and TRBJ2-2, with D possibly TRBD1 on 6 matching bases. The specimen sequenced was CD8+ T cells sorted from blood. This chain's CDR3 is CALSGGAGELFF. The CDR3 DNA reads TGTGCCTTGTCTGGGGGCGCCGGGGAGCTGTTTTTT.